Following are 19 T cell receptor beta chains from one sample sequenced in a study of T-cell memory formation after mild COVID-19 (dated by TCRdb to the early 2020s). Preparation of the library involved 5' RACE. The reads were generated on an Illumina NovaSeq 6000. TCRdb passed the public sequencing reads through fastp at Q25 and MiXCR, retaining productive beta sequences. CDR3 protein sequences are deduplicated, and each keeps its most common genes and DNA. This sample is represented by around 420,000 distinct CDR3 sequences; roughly 24% of them were singletons. Around 8.8% of the sample is taken by the ten largest. The sequenced sample was PBMCs or a T cell subset sorted from them (not recorded which). The receptors stem from an adult woman who had mild COVID-19 (a few samples of this study predate the infection). The sample titles of this study are shuffled in the database, so cell type and time point are left out; the donor was told from shared clones.

V gene TRBV29-1 combines with J gene TRBJ2-7; TRBD1 agrees at 9 bases. CDR3 length: 14 amino acids. From germline, CDR1 is SQVTM and CDR2 ANQGSEA. V lost 7 bases to trimming and J lost 5 bases; unmatched junction nucleotides: 12. The chain's CDR3 is CSARTGQGFNEQYF. DNA for the CDR3: TGCAGCGCTAGGACGGGACAGGGATTCAACGAGCAGTACTTC.

This chain's CDR3 is CASSLELADFNEQFF. CDR3 nucleotide sequence: TGTGCCAGCAGCTTAGAACTAGCGGACTTCAATGAGCAGTTCTTC. The V and J genes are TRBV6-5 and TRBJ2-1; 8 nucleotides agree with TRBD2. Germline trimming cut 6 bases from V and 6 bases from J; bases unmatched to any gene: 10. This CDR3 has 15 residues. The germline V gene has CDR1 MNHEY and CDR2 SVGAGI.

This clonotype has more than one count but fewer than ten. The chain carries TRBV20-1 and TRBJ2-1; 12 nucleotides agree with TRBD2. The CDR3 runs 18 residues. The V gene end was trimmed by 5 bases and the J gene end by 2 bases; junction bases not matched to a gene: 13. Germline CDR1 DFQATT, CDR2 SNEGSKA (reference sequence). CDR3 nucleotide sequence: TGCAGTGCTCCCAATCGACTAGCGGGAGTTGGGGCCTACAATGAGCAGTTCTTC. Encoded protein: CSAPNRLAGVGAYNEQFF.

This clonotype has more than one count but fewer than ten. The V and J genes are TRBV12-3 or TRBV12-4 and TRBJ2-1; no definite D call. CDR3 length: 13 amino acids. Trimming cost V 7 bases and J 8 bases, with 15 bases left between them. CDR3 loop: CASTPGRVDEQFF. The CDR3 DNA reads as TGTGCCAGCACCCCAGGAAGGGTAGATGAGCAGTTCTTC.

V and J are TRBV19 and TRBJ2-4, with 9 bases aligning to TRBD2. V lost 5 bases to trimming and J lost 0 bases; unmatched junction nucleotides: 5. The CDR3 sequence is 16 residues long. The germline V gene has CDR1 LNHDA and CDR2 SQIVND (reference sequence). The CDR3 sequence is CASSAGGGVAKNIQYF. The CDR3 region has the DNA TGTGCCAGTAGTGCGGGAGGGGGGGTAGCCAAAAACATTCAGTACTTC. Full variable domain (outside the CDR3, taken from reference TRBV19 and TRBJ2-4): DGGITQSPKYLFRKEGQNVTLSCEQNLNHDAMYWYRQDPGQGLRLIYYSQIVNDFQKGDIAEGYSVSREKKESFPLTVTSAQKNPTAFYLCASSAGGGVAKNIQYFGAGTRLSVL.

The rearrangement joins TRBV5-1 to TRBJ1-5; D gene ambiguous. The V gene's germline CDR1 is SGHRS and CDR2 YFSETQ. The CDR3 covers 15 residues. V was shortened by 2 bases and J by 1 base, with 10 bases between the two germline ends. CDR3 nucleotides: TGCGCCAGCAGCTTTCGGGGAGACAGCAATCAGCCCCAGCATTTT. Residues: CASSFRGDSNQPQHF.

The CDR3 bases are TGTGCCAGCAGCTTAAGCGGACAGCTCCCCTACGAGCAGTACTTC. Its translation: CASSLSGQLPYEQYF. The rearrangement uses TRBV7-9 and TRBJ2-7, with a weak D call TRBD1 (6 bases). Per the germline V gene, CDR1 is SEHNR and CDR2 is FQNEAQ (reference sequence). The CDR3 has 15 residues. V was cut by 2 bases and J by 2 bases, with 13 bases left in between.

For the CDR3, the DNA is TGTGCCAGCAGCCACAGGGGGAGTAATGAAAAACTGTTTTTT. Translating it yields CASSHRGSNEKLFF. The chain combines TRBV3-1 with TRBJ1-4; 7 bases line up with TRBD1. Germline V gene lookup returns CDR1 LGHDT and CDR2 YNNKEL (reference sequence). The CDR3 length is 14 residues. The trim removed 3 bases at V and 4 bases at J, leaving 2 bases unmatched.

The chain links TRBV6-6 to TRBJ1-3; D unclear. This CDR3 is 13 amino acids long. The germline CDR1 and CDR2 sequences are MNHNY and SVGAGI (reference sequence). Trimming took 7 bases from V and 2 from J, leaving 9 bases between them. CDR3 nucleotide sequence: TGTGCCAGCAATTTCGGGGCTGGAAACACCATATATTTT. Translation gives CASNFGAGNTIYF.

This clonotype was recorded a few times. The chain's CDR3 is CASSQDKGSSYNEQFF. CDR3 DNA sequence: TGCGCCAGCAGCCAAGATAAAGGGAGCTCCTACAATGAGCAGTTCTTC. The chain carries TRBV4-1 and TRBJ2-1; D perhaps matches TRBD2 (5 bases). From germline, CDR1 is MGHRA and CDR2 YSYEKL. V lost 0 bases and J 0 bases, leaving 9 bases between the germline ends. This CDR3 is built from 16 residues.

The V and J genes are TRBV7-9 and TRBJ2-3, with 15 nucleotides matching TRBD2. The CDR3 contains 19 residues. The germline V gene has CDR1 SEHNR and CDR2 FQNEAQ (reference sequence). Losses at the gene ends were 0 bases for V and 0 bases for J; bases not matched to a gene: 4. The CDR3 sequence is CASSLAPGLAGGSTDTQYF. CDR3 coding DNA: TGTGCCAGCAGCTTAGCCCCGGGACTAGCGGGAGGTAGCACAGATACGCAGTATTTT.

The chain has TRBV11-1 and TRBJ2-3, with D perhaps TRBD2 (5 bases). Trimming stripped 3 bases from V and 0 bases from J, with 13 bases between. CDR3 length: 16 amino acids. Germline V gene sequence: CDR1 SGHAT, CDR2 FQDESV (reference sequence). DNA for the CDR3: TGTGCCAGCAGCTTCGGACTTTTCATTAGCACAGATACGCAGTATTTT. Its translation is CASSFGLFISTDTQYF.

This clonotype came up a few times. The chain couples TRBV20-1 to TRBJ1-5; tentatively, D is TRBD1 (5 bases). CDR1 is DFQATT and CDR2 is SNEGSKA in the germline V gene (reference sequence). The CDR3 sequence is 14 residues long. V lost 3 bases and J lost 3, with 12 bases in between. The CDR3: CSARRQGFNQPQHF. The CDR3 region has the DNA TGCAGTGCTAGGAGGCAGGGTTTCAATCAGCCCCAGCATTTT.

This clonotype was counted a few times. The chain couples TRBV12-3 or TRBV12-4 to TRBJ1-3, with D possibly TRBD1 on 5 matching bases. This CDR3 region has 14 residues. Trimming stripped 3 bases from V and 3 bases from J, with 9 bases between. CDR3 bases: TGTGCCAGCAGTTTGGGGGAGGGTGGAAACACCATATATTTT. Protein sequence: CASSLGEGGNTIYF.

This rearrangement joins TRBV24-1 to TRBJ2-1, with D possibly being TRBD1 (5 bases). Looked up from germline, CDR1 is KGHDR and CDR2 is SFDVKD. CDR3 length: 14 residues. Trimming stripped 3 bases from V and 6 bases from J, with 11 bases between. CDR3 in DNA: TGTGCCACCAGTGATCCCCCTCAGGGCAATGAGCAGTTCTTC. Amino acids: CATSDPPQGNEQFF.

The chain combines TRBV23-1 with TRBJ1-1, with D perhaps TRBD1 (5 bases). TRBV23-1 is recorded as an ORF, its role being uncertain. The V end was cut by 6 bases, the J end by 1 base, with 12 bases between. This CDR3 is 14 amino acids long. The CDR3 sequence: CASSHVGGNTEAFF. The DNA of the CDR3 is TGCGCCAGCAGCCATGTTGGGGGGAACACTGAAGCTTTCTTT.

The rearrangement joins TRBV6-2 or TRBV6-3 to TRBJ1-6; 8 nucleotides agree with TRBD1. Germline assignment: CDR1 MNHEY and CDR2 SVGEGT. Trimming at V came to 6 bases and at J to 7 bases, leaving 8 bases not matched to a gene. There are 15 residues in the CDR3. Written as DNA, the CDR3 is TGTGCCAGCAGGTTCGGACAGGGTGAGAATTCACCCCTCCACTTT. This codes for CASRFGQGENSPLHF.

This clonotype was counted ten times or more. The rearrangement uses TRBV12-3 or TRBV12-4 and TRBJ2-7; D call uncertain. CDR3 length equals 13 residues. V was cut by 3 bases and J by 6 bases, with 12 bases left in between. This CDR3 is CASSFNGGSEQYF. CDR3 coding DNA: TGTGCCAGCAGTTTCAATGGCGGTTCCGAGCAGTACTTC.

The V and J genes are TRBV20-1 and TRBJ2-1, with 12 bases fitting TRBD2. The CDR3 is made up of 17 amino acids. Germline-derived CDR1 and CDR2 are DFQATT and SNEGSKA (reference sequence). With 3 bases clipped from V and 0 bases from J, the junction kept 6 bases outside the gene matches. CDR3 sequence: CSARGLAGALSYNEQFF. CDR3 bases: TGCAGTGCTAGGGGACTAGCGGGTGCACTCTCCTACAATGAGCAGTTCTTC.